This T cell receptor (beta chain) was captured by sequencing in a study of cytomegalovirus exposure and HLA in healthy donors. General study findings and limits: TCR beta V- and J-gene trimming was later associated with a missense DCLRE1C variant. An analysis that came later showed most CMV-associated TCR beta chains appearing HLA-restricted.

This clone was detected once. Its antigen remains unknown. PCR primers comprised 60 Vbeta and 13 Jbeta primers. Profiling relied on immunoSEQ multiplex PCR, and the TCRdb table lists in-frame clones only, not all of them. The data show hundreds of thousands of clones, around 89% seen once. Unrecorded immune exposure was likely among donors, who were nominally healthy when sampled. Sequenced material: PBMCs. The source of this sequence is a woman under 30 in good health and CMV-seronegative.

The CDR3 loop reads CASSFQGINGYTF. CDR3 coding DNA: TGTGCCAGCAGCTTCCAGGGGATAAATGGCTACACCTTC. This rearrangement joins TRBV5-6 to TRBJ1-2, with D maybe TRBD1 (6 bases). This CDR3 is 13 amino acids long. V shed 2 bases and J shed 6 bases, with 11 bases lying between them. Per germline, CDR1 SGHDT and CDR2 YYEEEE.